Given below is one T cell receptor beta chain in context. The antigen is unknown. The data derive from a study of cytomegalovirus exposure and HLA in healthy donors. The PCR used 60 Vbeta and 13 Jbeta primers. Data came from immunoSEQ multiplex PCR; TCRdb stores just in-frame clones and leaves some out. The table includes about 140,000 clones, around 80% detected once. Trimming took 4 bases from V and 0 from J, leaving 11 bases between them. This CDR3 comprises 15 residues. CDR1 is SGHNT, CDR2 YYREEE, per germline (reference sequence). Study-wide results and caveats: In vitro testing confirmed three CMV-associated chains as specific for CMV antigens. CMV serostatus was the only recorded immune exposure for donors.

Participants comprised healthy donors of bone marrow. Input material: PBMCs. The source of this sequence is a male donor in good health and CMV-seronegative. V gene TRBV5-4 combines with J gene TRBJ1-3; D ambiguous. The CDR3 spells CASSPLGGSGNTIYF. The CDR3 DNA follows: TGTGCCAGCAGCCCCCTAGGAGGCTCTGGAAACACCATATATTTT.